This is a list of T cell receptor beta chains from one sample in a study of tumor-infiltrating lymphocytes in primary liver carcinoma. TCRdb reprocessed the multiplex PCR reads with MiXCR, giving one entry per CDR3 protein. This sample has about 70,000 distinct CDR3 sequences, with more than 60% found just once. Sequenced: liver tumor tissue from sampling region 4. All receptors come from a man in his forties or fifties with primary liver carcinoma and hepatitis B virus infection. Each CDR3 is given with its conserved first and last residue. Each record gives: V gene, clone size, J gene, D gene, CDR3 DNA, CDR3 protein. A D gene is named only where the DNA matches it firmly. Part of the rows lack a size; the others show once, few, many or a class for expanded clones.

TRBV12-3/TRBV12-4	NA	TRBJ2-1	NA	TGTACCAGCAATATTACCGGGACTTCCGGTGAGCAGTTCTTC	CTSNITGTSGEQFF
TRBV7-8	many	TRBJ1-1	NA	TGTGCCAGCAGCTTAGGGGGGAGGGTGAACACTGAAGCTTTCTTT	CASSLGGRVNTEAFF
TRBV7-9	once	TRBJ1-5	NA	TGTGCCAGCAGTGAAGGGGGTCAGCCCCAGCTTTTT	CASSEGGQPQLF
TRBV5-4	many	TRBJ2-5	TRBD2	TGTGCCAGCAGCTTTTTTCACGCGGGAGAAGAGACCCAGTACTTC	CASSFFHAGEETQYF
TRBV11-2	NA	TRBJ1-3	NA	TGTGCCTCAGCACTGGGAGCTGGGAACACCATATATTTT	CASALGAGNTIYF
TRBV6-1	NA	TRBJ1-4	NA	TGTGCCAGCATGACCCTCGACGGCCCTAATGGAAAACTGTTTTTT	CASMTLDGPNGKLFF
TRBV7-9	NA	TRBJ1-2	TRBD1	TGTGCCAGCAGCTCTATCGCAGGGGGCTATGGCTACACCTTC	CASSSIAGGYGYTF
TRBV7-2	NA	TRBJ1-1	NA	TGTGACAGCAGCTTACGGACTCTGAACACTGAAGCTTTCTTT	CDSSLRTLNTEAFF
TRBV4-2	many	TRBJ2-1	NA	TGTGCCAGCAGCCAAGAGGCCCGAGGCGGCTACAATGAGCAGTTCTTC	CASSQEARGGYNEQFF
TRBV6-5	NA	TRBJ2-3	TRBD1	TGTGCCAGCGGTTATCGGGACAGAAGCACAGATACGCAGTATTTT	CASGYRDRSTDTQYF
TRBV10-3	NA	TRBJ2-1	NA	TGTGCCATCGGTGAGTCTAGGGCGGTCGATAAGCAGTTCTTC	CAIGESRAVDKQFF
TRBV7-8	NA	TRBJ1-5	NA	TGTGCCAACAGCTTAAATCGTGATCAGCCCCAGCGTTTT	CANSLNRDQPQRF
TRBV7-9	NA	TRBJ1-1	NA	TGTGCCAGCAGTCCCGCGGCTCCGACGAACACTGAAGCTTTCTTT	CASSPAAPTNTEAFF
TRBV24-1	many	TRBJ2-1	NA	TGTGCCACCAGTGGCGCAGCGGAAGGGAGTGGGCCCTACAATGAGCAGTTCTTC	CATSGAAEGSGPYNEQFF
TRBV12-3/TRBV12-4	many	TRBJ1-5	NA	TGTGCCAGCAGTACCACTCGGGAGCCCCAGCATTTT	CASSTTREPQHF
TRBV6-5	NA	TRBJ2-3	NA	TGTGCCAGTAGTTACCGAGACAGAAGCACAGATGCGCAGTATTTT	CASSYRDRSTDAQYF
TRBV5-1	NA	TRBJ2-7	TRBD2	TGCGCCAGGAGCTTGACTAGCGGACAGGCCTACGAGCACTACTTC	CARSLTSGQAYEHYF